A single sample gave rise to the 25 T cell receptor beta chains below, sequenced in a study of blood T cell repertoires in COVID-19 (dated by TCRdb to between 2020 and 2021). Library preparation used the immunoSEQ multiplex PCR assay. TCRdb limited this immuneACCESS table to in-frame rearrangements with V and J called. A share of clones is missing; checked studies link under half to unresolved V genes, and the rest is unexplained. Across this sample there are tens of thousands of clones, with 70% to 85% seen only once. In total, the top ten clones hold about 4% of the sample. Source material: peripheral blood. The receptors originated from a woman aged 50 to 60 with acute or convalescent COVID-19.

The V and J genes are TRBV2 and TRBJ2-7; D not certain. From germline, CDR1 is SNHLY and CDR2 FYNNEI. This CDR3 has 11 residues. Deletions cut 8 bases from V and 4 bases from J, with 9 bases between. DNA for the CDR3: TGTGCCAGCCAGGAACTTTACGAGCAGTACTTC. Amino acid sequence: CASQELYEQYF.

The chain couples TRBV19 to TRBJ2-5, with TRBD1 identical over 9 bases. The junction had 4 bases not matched to a gene; V was cut back by 4 bases and J by 1 base. The CDR3 length is 15 residues. Germline V gene data show CDR1 as LNHDA and CDR2 as SQIVND (reference sequence). CDR3 in DNA: TGTGCCAGTAGTACGTGGACAGGGGCCCAAGAGACCCAGTACTTC. Translation: CASSTWTGAQETQYF.

V gene TRBV28 combines with J gene TRBJ1-1; 7 bases line up with TRBD1. Looked up from germline, CDR1 is MDHEN and CDR2 is SYDVKM. This CDR3 is 15 amino acids long. The trim removed 10 bases at V and 0 bases at J, leaving 11 bases unmatched. In nucleotides, the CDR3 is TGTGCCATCGCGGGTCCCGACAGGGTGAACACTGAAGCTTTCTTT. This sequence encodes CAIAGPDRVNTEAFF.

The chain carries TRBV19 and TRBJ2-2; D might be TRBD1 (5 bases). V lost 3 bases, J lost 4 bases, and 12 bases lay in between. The CDR3 runs 15 residues. Germline CDR1 reads LNHDA; CDR2 reads SQIVND (reference sequence). DNA of the CDR3: TGTGCCAGTAGTATTAAGGGGCGGACCACCGGGGAGCTGTTTTTT. Residues: CASSIKGRTTGELFF.

The chain has TRBV7-9 and TRBJ2-1; TRBD1 matches at 8 bases. This CDR3 comprises 15 residues. Per germline, CDR1 SEHNR and CDR2 FQNEAQ (reference sequence). V lost 3 bases and J lost 4; bases outside the gene matches: 5. The CDR3 is CASSLSGGKYNEQFF. CDR3 coding DNA: TGTGCCAGCAGCTTGTCAGGGGGCAAGTACAATGAGCAGTTCTTC.

CDR3 nucleotide sequence: TGTGCCAGCAGCGGTCTCTCGAACAGGGCAGTTAATTCACCCCTCCACTTT. This encodes CASSGLSNRAVNSPLHF. V usage is TRBV28 and J usage is TRBJ1-6; D might be TRBD1 (6 bases). This CDR3 contains 17 residues. V gave up 6 bases and J gave up 6 bases, with 21 bases separating them. CDR1 and CDR2 (germline): MDHEN, SYDVKM.

The chain has TRBV6-2 or TRBV6-3 and TRBJ1-2; D is ambiguous. V lost 4 bases, J lost 7 bases, and 13 bases lay in between. The CDR3 is 13 residues long. The germline V gene encodes CDR1 MNHEY and CDR2 SVGEGT. CDR3 sequence reads: CASSLGLRSGYTF. The CDR3 DNA follows: TGTGCCAGCAGTTTAGGACTCCGAAGTGGCTACACCTTC.

The chain has TRBV28 and TRBJ1-1; possible D gene TRBD1, 5 bases. The germline V gene has CDR1 MDHEN and CDR2 SYDVKM. The germline V and J ends were trimmed by 8 bases and 0 bases, with 16 bases remaining between them. The CDR3 contains 15 residues. The CDR3: CASLPDIVVNTEAFF. The DNA of the CDR3 is TGTGCCAGCCTCCCGGACATCGTTGTGAACACTGAAGCTTTCTTT.

The chain has TRBV3-1 (or the pseudogene TRBV3-2) and TRBJ2-1, with D possibly matching TRBD1 (5 bases). Germline lookup yields CDR1 LGHDT and CDR2 YNNKEL (reference sequence). V was clipped by 5 bases and J by 8 bases, with 13 bases between them. The CDR3 runs 13 residues. Here the CDR3 DNA reads TGTGCCAGCAGCAACGCAGGGTATTATGAGCAGTTCTTC. This codes for CASSNAGYYEQFF.

The chain employs TRBV18 and TRBJ1-4; D gene uncertain. Germline values: CDR1 KGHSH, CDR2 LQKENI. Trimming stripped 1 base from V and 5 bases from J, with 5 bases between. The CDR3 runs 13 residues. CDR3 nucleotide sequence: TGTGCCAGCTCACCACTCGGGAATGAAAAACTGTTTTTT. Its translation is CASSPLGNEKLFF.

The chain is built from TRBV20-1 and TRBJ1-2; unclear D gene. The ends were cut back, 8 bases at V and 7 bases at J, with 14 bases in the middle. From germline, CDR1 is DFQATT and CDR2 SNEGSKA (reference sequence). The CDR3 is made up of 11 amino acids. The CDR3 sequence is CSTSLASGYTF. CDR3 DNA sequence: TGCAGTACATCCTTAGCCAGTGGCTACACCTTC.

V usage is TRBV7-2 and J usage is TRBJ1-5; TRBD1 is a possible D gene (6 bases). The length of the CDR3 is 17 residues. Trimming pared 0 bases from V and 0 bases from J, leaving 12 bases between. CDR1 is SGHTA, CDR2 FQGNSA, per germline. CDR3: CASSLARTAYSNQPQHF. As DNA, the CDR3 is TGTGCCAGCAGCTTAGCAAGGACAGCCTATAGCAATCAGCCCCAGCATTTT.

The chain is built from TRBV28 and TRBJ2-1; weak D call: TRBD2 (5 bases). This CDR3 is 17 amino acids long. Trimming took 2 bases from V and 7 from J, leaving 21 bases between them. Germline assignment: CDR1 MDHEN and CDR2 SYDVKM. The DNA of the CDR3 is TGTGCCAGCAGTTTAGAAGGATTAGAGGAGGATCTGAATGAGCAGTTCTTC. Translation gives CASSLEGLEEDLNEQFF.

In its sample, this clone was seen a few times. The CDR3 reads CASSPMTVNTEAFF. The CDR3 DNA is TGTGCCAGCAGCCCTATGACAGTGAACACTGAAGCTTTCTTT. The chain has TRBV14 and TRBJ1-1; D may be TRBD1 (5 bases). In germline, CDR1 is SGHDN, CDR2 FVKESK. The V and J ends lost 4 bases and 0 bases respectively, with 9 bases between them. The CDR3 sequence is 14 residues long.

The J gene is TRBJ1-3, the V gene TRBV5-1; TRBD1 is a possible D gene (6 bases). The CDR3 extends over 15 amino acids. The ends were cut back, 4 bases at V and 0 bases at J, with 11 bases in the middle. Per germline, CDR1 SGHRS and CDR2 YFSETQ. The CDR3 here is CASSPQGRSGNTIYF. In DNA form, the CDR3 reads TGCGCCAGCAGCCCCCAGGGGCGCTCTGGAAACACCATATATTTT.

This chain connects TRBV4-2 to TRBJ2-1; TRBD1 agrees at 12 bases. V gave up 0 bases and J gave up 8 bases; unmatched junction bases: 2. CDR3 length equals 15 residues. Germline V gene sequence: CDR1 LGHNA, CDR2 YNFKEQ. The CDR3, as DNA: TGTGCCAGCAGCCAAGAAGGGACAGGGGGCTATGAGCAGTTCTTC. This translates into CASSQEGTGGYEQFF.

The rearrangement uses TRBV5-1 and TRBJ2-7, with D tentatively TRBD1 (6 bases). The CDR3 has 14 amino acids. Trimming removed 1 base at V and 2 bases at J, with 10 bases between. Germline V gives CDR1 SGHRS, CDR2 YFSETQ. The CDR3 loop reads CASSLSGQTYEQYF. For the CDR3, the DNA is TGCGCCAGCAGCTTGTCTGGACAGACCTACGAGCAGTACTTC.

The chain uses TRBV10-3 and TRBJ2-7, with 8 bases identical to TRBD1. J gave up 2 bases and V 2 bases, and 5 bases lay outside the gene matches. Germline V CDR1 and CDR2: ENHRY, SYGVKD. The CDR3 is 15 residues long. CDR3 coding DNA: TGTGCCATCAGTGAGGTGCGGACAGGGCCCTACGAGCAGTACTTC. As protein: CAISEVRTGPYEQYF.

The CDR3 region has the DNA TGTGCCAGCAGCCAGAACTATGGCTACACCTTC. Protein: CASSQNYGYTF. This sequence joins TRBV28 and TRBJ1-2, with unresolved D. Germline V CDR1 and CDR2: MDHEN, SYDVKM. This CDR3 has 11 residues. Trimming pared 6 bases from V and 2 bases from J, leaving 4 bases between.

This clone was counted a few times. The rearrangement joins TRBV15 to TRBJ1-2; no clear D gene. This CDR3 has 17 amino acids. V was trimmed by 5 bases and J by 4 bases, leaving 23 bases between them. Germline CDR1 is LNHNV and CDR2 is YYDKDF (reference sequence). The CDR3 loop is CATSPVAADSNPYGYTF. The CDR3 DNA is TGTGCCACCAGCCCCGTTGCCGCGGACTCCAACCCCTATGGCTACACCTTC. The complete variable domain, with remaining parts taken from reference TRBV15 and TRBJ1-2, reads DAMVIQNPRYQVTQFGKPVTLSCSQTLNHNVMYWYQQKSSQAPKLLFHYYDKDFNNEADTPDNFQSRRPNTSFCFLDIRSPGLGDTAMYLCATSPVAADSNPYGYTFGSGTRLTVV.

The chain combines TRBV9 with TRBJ2-3; 8 nucleotides line up with TRBD1. The CDR3 has 16 residues. Germline V gives CDR1 SGDLS, CDR2 YYNGEE. The V gene end was trimmed by 3 bases and the J gene end by 2 bases; junction bases not matched to a gene: 8. The DNA for the CDR3 is TGTGCCAGCAGCGGGGGGACAGGAGCACCCACAGATACGCAGTATTTT. Protein: CASSGGTGAPTDTQYF.

This sequence joins TRBV12-5 and TRBJ2-1; D gene uncertain. The ends were cut back, 5 bases at V and 5 bases at J, with 22 bases in the middle. CDR3 length: 17 amino acids. Germline CDR1 is LGHNT and CDR2 is FRNRAP. The CDR3 coding sequence is TGTGCTAGTGGTGGAACGTCACCTCGAGACAAAGACAATGAGCAGTTCTTC. It yields the protein CASGGTSPRDKDNEQFF.

The V call is TRBV19, the J call TRBJ2-2; TRBD1 matches at 9 bases. The trim removed 5 bases at V and 6 bases at J, leaving 7 bases unmatched. The CDR3 consists of 15 residues. Germline V lookup: CDR1 LNHDA, CDR2 SQIVND (reference sequence). CDR3 residues: CASSRDREKAGELFF. For the CDR3, the DNA is TGTGCCAGTAGTCGGGACAGGGAGAAGGCCGGGGAGCTGTTTTTT. The variable domain in full, completed from reference TRBV19 and TRBJ2-2, reads DGGITQSPKYLFRKEGQNVTLSCEQNLNHDAMYWYRQDPGQGLRLIYYSQIVNDFQKGDIAEGYSVSREKKESFPLTVTSAQKNPTAFYLCASSRDREKAGELFFGEGSRLTVL.

The chain employs TRBV28 and TRBJ2-7; 9 positions agree with TRBD2. V lost 6 bases, J lost 1 base, and 4 bases stayed unmatched. This CDR3 region has 14 residues. From germline, CDR1 is MDHEN and CDR2 SYDVKM. In DNA, the CDR3 is TGTGCCAGCAGGGAGGCGGGGGGGTCCTACGAGCAGTACTTC. Amino acids: CASREAGGSYEQYF.

The chain couples TRBV27 to TRBJ2-1; 8 bases align to TRBD2. This CDR3 is 16 amino acids long. J lost 5 bases, V lost 5 bases, and 11 bases had no gene match. Germline loops: CDR1 MNHEY, CDR2 SMNVEV (reference sequence). The DNA for the CDR3 is TGTGCCAGCAGTGATTTAATCGGACTAGCCAACAATGAGCAGTTCTTC. Protein product: CASSDLIGLANNEQFF.